This record looks at one TCR beta chain sequence and its context. This entry comes from a study of cytomegalovirus exposure and HLA in healthy donors. Study information: As an earlier analysis found, 150 million to 200 million T cells yielded about 120 million unique TCR beta sequences. A preliminary data release comprised 80 million or so unique TCRs obtained from HLA-typed donors.

A multiplex PCR was run with 60 Vbeta primers and 13 Jbeta primers. Libraries were prepared by immunoSEQ multiplex PCR; TCRdb keeps only in-frame clonotypes and omits some of them. The table has around 100,000 clones, less than 70% seen once; the top ten hold roughly 2%. Germline V gene lookup returns CDR1 MNHEY and CDR2 SMNVEV (reference sequence). The CDR3 has 15 amino acids. V was trimmed by 1 base and J by 4 bases, leaving 10 bases between them. This clonotype originated in a woman in her twenties or thirties in good health and CMV-seronegative. This chain links TRBV27 with TRBJ1-4; no reliable D call. The sequenced material came from PBMCs. CDR3 amino acids: CASSLWSLGNEKLFF. CDR3 DNA: TGTGCCAGCAGTTTATGGTCCCTCGGTAATGAAAAACTGTTTTTT.